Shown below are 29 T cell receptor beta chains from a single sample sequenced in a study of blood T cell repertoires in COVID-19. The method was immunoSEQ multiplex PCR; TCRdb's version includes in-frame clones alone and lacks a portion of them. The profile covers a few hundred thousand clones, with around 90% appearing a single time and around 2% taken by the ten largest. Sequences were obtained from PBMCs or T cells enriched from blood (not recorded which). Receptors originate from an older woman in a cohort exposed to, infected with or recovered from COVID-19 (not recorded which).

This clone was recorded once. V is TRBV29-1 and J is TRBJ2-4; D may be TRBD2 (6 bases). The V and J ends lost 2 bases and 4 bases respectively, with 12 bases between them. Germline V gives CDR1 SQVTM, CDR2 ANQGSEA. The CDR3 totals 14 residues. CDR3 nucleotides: TGCAGCGTTGAAACCGGAGGGCTAAAAAACATTCAGTACTTC. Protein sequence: CSVETGGLKNIQYF.

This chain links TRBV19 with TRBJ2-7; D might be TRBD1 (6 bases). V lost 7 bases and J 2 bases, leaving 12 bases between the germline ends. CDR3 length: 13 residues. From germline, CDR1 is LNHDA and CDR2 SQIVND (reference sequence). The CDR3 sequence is CASKAQGTYEQYF. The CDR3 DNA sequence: TGTGCCAGTAAGGCTCAGGGGACCTACGAGCAGTACTTC.

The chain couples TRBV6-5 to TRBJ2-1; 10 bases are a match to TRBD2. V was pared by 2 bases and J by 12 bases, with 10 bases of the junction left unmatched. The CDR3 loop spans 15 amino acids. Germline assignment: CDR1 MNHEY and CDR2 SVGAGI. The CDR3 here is CASSYGTSALGAQFF. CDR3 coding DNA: TGTGCCAGCAGTTACGGGACTAGCGCGCTTGGTGCGCAGTTCTTC.

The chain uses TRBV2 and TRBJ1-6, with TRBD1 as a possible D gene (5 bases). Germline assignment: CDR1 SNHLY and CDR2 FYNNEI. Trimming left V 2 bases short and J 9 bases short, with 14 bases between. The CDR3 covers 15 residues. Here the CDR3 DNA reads TGTGCCAGCAGTGAATCGTCAACCGGGGGTTCACCCCTCCACTTT. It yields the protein CASSESSTGGSPLHF.

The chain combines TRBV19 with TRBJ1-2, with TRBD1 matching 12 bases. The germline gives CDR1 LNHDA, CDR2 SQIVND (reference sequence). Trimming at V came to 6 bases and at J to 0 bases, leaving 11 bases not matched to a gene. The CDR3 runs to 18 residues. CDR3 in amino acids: CASSELPGTGGSNYGYTF. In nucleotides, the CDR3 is TGTGCCAGTAGCGAACTTCCCGGGACAGGGGGCTCTAACTATGGCTACACCTTC.

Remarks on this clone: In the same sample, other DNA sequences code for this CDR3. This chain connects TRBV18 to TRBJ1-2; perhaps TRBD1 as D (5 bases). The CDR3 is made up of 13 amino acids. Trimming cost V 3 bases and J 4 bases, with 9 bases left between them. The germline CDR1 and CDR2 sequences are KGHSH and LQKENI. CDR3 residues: CASSPGQLYGYTF. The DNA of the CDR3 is TGTGCCAGCTCACCGGGGCAGCTCTATGGCTACACCTTC. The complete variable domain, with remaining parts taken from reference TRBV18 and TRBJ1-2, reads NAGVMQNPRHLVRRRGQEARLRCSPMKGHSHVYWYRQLPEEGLKFMVYLQKENIIDESGMPKERFSAEFPKEGPSILRIQQVVRGDSAAYFCASSPGQLYGYTFGSGTRLTVV.

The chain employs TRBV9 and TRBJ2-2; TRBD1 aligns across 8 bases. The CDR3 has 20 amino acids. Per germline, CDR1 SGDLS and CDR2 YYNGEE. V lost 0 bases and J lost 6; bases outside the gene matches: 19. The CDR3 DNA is TGTGCCAGCAGCGTAGCTACGGGACTCTCCGGACAGGGTGTGGCCGGGGAGCTGTTTTTT. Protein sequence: CASSVATGLSGQGVAGELFF. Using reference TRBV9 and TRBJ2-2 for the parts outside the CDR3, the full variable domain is DSGVTQTPKHLITATGQRVTLRCSPRSGDLSVYWYQQSLDQGLQFLIQYYNGEERAKGNILERFSAQQFPDLHSELNLSSLELGDSALYFCASSVATGLSGQGVAGELFFGEGSRLTVL.

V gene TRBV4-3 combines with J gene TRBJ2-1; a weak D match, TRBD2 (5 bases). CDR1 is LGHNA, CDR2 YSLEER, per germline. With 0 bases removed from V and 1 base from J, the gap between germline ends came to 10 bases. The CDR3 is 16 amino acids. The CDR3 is CASSQESGRSYNEQFF. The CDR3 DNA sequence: TGCGCCAGCAGCCAAGAAAGCGGAAGGTCCTACAATGAGCAGTTCTTC.

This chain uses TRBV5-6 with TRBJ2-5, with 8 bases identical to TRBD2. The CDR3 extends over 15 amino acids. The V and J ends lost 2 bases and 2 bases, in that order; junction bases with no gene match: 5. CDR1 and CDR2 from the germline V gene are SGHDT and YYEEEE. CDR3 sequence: CASSLQRGPQETQYF. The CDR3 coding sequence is TGTGCCAGCAGCTTACAGCGGGGGCCTCAAGAGACCCAGTACTTC.

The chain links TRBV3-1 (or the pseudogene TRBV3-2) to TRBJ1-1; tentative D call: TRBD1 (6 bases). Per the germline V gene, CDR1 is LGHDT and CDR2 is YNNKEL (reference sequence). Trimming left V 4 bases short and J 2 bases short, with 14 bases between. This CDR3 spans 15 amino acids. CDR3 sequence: CASSPRYRVNTEAFF. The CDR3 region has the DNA TGTGCCAGCAGCCCTCGTTACAGGGTAAACACTGAAGCTTTCTTT.

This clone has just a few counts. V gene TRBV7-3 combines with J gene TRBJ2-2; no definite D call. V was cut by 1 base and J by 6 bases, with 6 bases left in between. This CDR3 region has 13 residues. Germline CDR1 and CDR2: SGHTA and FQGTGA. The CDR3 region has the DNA TGTGCCAGCAGCTTAAATATCCCCGGGGAGCTGTTTTTT. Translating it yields CASSLNIPGELFF.

In DNA form, the CDR3 reads TGTGCCAGCAGTTACGGAGGGACAGGGGGCAATGAGCAGTTCTTC. Its translation: CASSYGGTGGNEQFF. V and J are TRBV6-2 or TRBV6-3 and TRBJ2-1, with 11 bases aligning to TRBD1. The trim removed 2 bases at V and 6 bases at J, leaving 3 bases unmatched. Germline V gene lookup returns CDR1 MNHEY and CDR2 SVGEGT. The length of the CDR3 is 15 residues.

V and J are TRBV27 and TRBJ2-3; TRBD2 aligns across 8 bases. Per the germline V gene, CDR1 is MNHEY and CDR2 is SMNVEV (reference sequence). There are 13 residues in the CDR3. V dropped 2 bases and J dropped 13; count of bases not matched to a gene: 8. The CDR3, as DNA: TGTGCCAGCAGTTTAAAGGCTAGCGGGTTGGAGTATTTT. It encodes CASSLKASGLEYF.

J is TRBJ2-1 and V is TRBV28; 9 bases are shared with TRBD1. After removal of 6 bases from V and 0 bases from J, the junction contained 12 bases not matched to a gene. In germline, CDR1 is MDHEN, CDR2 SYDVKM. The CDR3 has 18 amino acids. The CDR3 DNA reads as TGTGCCAGCAGGCCCGGGACAGGGAGGTCCGGCTCCTACAATGAGCAGTTCTTC. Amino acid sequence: CASRPGTGRSGSYNEQFF.

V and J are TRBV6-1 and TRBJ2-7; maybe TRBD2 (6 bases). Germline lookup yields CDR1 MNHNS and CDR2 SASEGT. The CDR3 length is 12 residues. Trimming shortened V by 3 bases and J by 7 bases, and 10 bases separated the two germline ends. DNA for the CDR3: TGTGCCAGCAGTGAGGGACGGGAGGAGCAGTACTTC. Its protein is CASSEGREEQYF.

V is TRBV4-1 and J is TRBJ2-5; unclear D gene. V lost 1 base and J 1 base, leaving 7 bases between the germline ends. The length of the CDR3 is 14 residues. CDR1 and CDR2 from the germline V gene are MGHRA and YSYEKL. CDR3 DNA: TGCGCCAGCAGCCAAGTCAGGCGCCAAGAGACCCAGTACTTC. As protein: CASSQVRRQETQYF.

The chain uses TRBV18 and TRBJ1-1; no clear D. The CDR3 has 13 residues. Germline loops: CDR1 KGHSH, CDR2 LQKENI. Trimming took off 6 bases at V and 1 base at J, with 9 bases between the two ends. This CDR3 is CASSLDGNTEAFF. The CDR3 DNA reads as TGTGCCAGCTCCCTAGACGGGAACACTGAAGCTTTCTTT.

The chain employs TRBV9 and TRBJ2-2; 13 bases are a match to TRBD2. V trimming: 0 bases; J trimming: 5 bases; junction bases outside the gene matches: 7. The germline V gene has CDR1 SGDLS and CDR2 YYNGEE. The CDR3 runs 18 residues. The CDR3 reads CASSVGLLAGGLTGELFF. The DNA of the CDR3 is TGTGCCAGCAGCGTAGGCTTACTAGCGGGAGGGCTTACCGGGGAGCTGTTTTTT.

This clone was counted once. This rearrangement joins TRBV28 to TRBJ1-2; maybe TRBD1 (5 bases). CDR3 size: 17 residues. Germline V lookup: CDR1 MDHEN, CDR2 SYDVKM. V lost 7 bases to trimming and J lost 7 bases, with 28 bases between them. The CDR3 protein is CASNLGGGAAGYGGYTF. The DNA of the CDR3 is TGTGCCAGCAATCTCGGGGGGGGTGCGGCGGGCTATGGTGGCTACACCTTC.

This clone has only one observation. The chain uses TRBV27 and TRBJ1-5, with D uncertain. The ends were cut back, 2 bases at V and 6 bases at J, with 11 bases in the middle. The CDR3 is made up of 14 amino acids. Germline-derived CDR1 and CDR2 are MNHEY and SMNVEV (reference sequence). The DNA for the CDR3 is TGTGCCAGCAGTTTAGAGAGCCCGGGTCAGCCCCAGCATTTT. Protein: CASSLESPGQPQHF.

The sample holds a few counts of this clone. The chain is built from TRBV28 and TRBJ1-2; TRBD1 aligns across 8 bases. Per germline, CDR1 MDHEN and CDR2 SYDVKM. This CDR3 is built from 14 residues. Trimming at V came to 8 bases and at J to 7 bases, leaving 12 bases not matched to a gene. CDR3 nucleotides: TGTGCCAGCCGGCTGCGAACAGGGGGAAGTGGCTACACCTTC. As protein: CASRLRTGGSGYTF.

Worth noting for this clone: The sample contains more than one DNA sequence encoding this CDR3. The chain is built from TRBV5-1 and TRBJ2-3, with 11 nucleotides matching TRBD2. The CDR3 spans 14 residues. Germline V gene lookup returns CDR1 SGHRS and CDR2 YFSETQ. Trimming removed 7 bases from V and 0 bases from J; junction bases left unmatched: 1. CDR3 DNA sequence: TGCGCCAGCCGACTAGCGGGGAGCACAGATACGCAGTATTTT. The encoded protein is CASRLAGSTDTQYF.

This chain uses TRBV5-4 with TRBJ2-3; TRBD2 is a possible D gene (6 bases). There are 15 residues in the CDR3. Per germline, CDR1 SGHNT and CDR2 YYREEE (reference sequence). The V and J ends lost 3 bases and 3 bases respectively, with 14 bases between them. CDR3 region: CASSSGLGRTDTQYF. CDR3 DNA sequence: TGTGCCAGCAGCTCGGGCCTTGGGAGGACAGATACGCAGTATTTT.

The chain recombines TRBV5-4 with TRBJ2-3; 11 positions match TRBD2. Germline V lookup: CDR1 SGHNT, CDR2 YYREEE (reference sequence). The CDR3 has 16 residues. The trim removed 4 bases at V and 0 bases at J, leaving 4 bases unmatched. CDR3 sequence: CASSRRTSGSTDTQYF. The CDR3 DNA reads TGTGCCAGCAGCCGGAGGACTAGCGGGAGCACAGATACGCAGTATTTT.

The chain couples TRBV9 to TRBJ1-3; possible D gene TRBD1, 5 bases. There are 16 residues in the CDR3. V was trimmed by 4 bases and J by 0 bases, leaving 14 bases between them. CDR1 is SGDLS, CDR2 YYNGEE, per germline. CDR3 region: CASSPSGGYSGNTIYF. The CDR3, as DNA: TGTGCCAGCAGCCCGTCCGGGGGATACTCTGGAAACACCATATATTTT.

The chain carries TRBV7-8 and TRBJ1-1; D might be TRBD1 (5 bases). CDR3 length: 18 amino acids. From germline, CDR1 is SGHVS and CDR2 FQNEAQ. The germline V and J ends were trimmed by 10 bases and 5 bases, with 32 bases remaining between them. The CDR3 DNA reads TGTGCCACCCTATCCGAAACAGGCCCCCTTAGAAGGAGAACTGAAGCTTTCTTT. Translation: CATLSETGPLRRRTEAFF.

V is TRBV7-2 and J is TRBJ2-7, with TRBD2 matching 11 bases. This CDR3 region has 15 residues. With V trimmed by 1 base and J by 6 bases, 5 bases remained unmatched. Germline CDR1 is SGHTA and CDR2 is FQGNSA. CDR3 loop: CASSLERLAGFEQYF. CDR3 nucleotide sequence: TGTGCCAGCAGCTTAGAAAGACTAGCGGGATTCGAGCAGTACTTC.

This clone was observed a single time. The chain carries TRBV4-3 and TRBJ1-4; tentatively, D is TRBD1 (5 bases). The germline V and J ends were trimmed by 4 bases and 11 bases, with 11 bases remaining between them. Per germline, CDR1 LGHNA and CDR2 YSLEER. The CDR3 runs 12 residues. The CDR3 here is CASSLQRGKLFF. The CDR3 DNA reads TGCGCCAGCAGCCTACAGCGGGGGAAACTGTTTTTT.

The DNA for the CDR3 is TGTGCCAGCAGCTTAGTCGGTAGCGGTTACAATGAGCAGTTCTTC. This codes for CASSLVGSGYNEQFF. The chain couples TRBV7-2 to TRBJ2-1; D possibly corresponds to TRBD2 (6 bases). The CDR3 has 15 residues. V dropped 1 base and J dropped 4 bases, with 11 bases sitting between them. From germline, CDR1 is SGHTA and CDR2 FQGNSA.